The 6 T cell receptor beta chains below all came from one sample that was sequenced in a study of blood T cell repertoires in COVID-19. Libraries were prepared by immunoSEQ multiplex PCR; TCRdb keeps only in-frame clonotypes and omits some of them. The table includes 140,000 to 150,000 clones, 84% detected once. Input material: peripheral blood. All receptors derive from a human donor in a cohort sampled during active COVID-19.

This chain's CDR3 is CASSVLQQETQYF. DNA of the CDR3: TGTGCCAGCAGTGTTTTACAGCAAGAGACCCAGTACTTC. The rearrangement uses TRBV2 and TRBJ2-5, with D uncertain. The CDR3 spans 13 residues. V lost 4 bases to trimming and J lost 2 bases, with 8 bases between them. Germline assignment: CDR1 SNHLY and CDR2 FYNNEI.

The chain carries TRBV4-2 and TRBJ2-5; 10 nucleotides agree with TRBD2. The V gene's germline CDR1 is LGHNA and CDR2 YNFKEQ. This CDR3 is 16 amino acids long. The V gene end was trimmed by 1 base and the J gene end by 2 bases; junction bases not matched to a gene: 4. In DNA, the CDR3 is TGTGCCAGCAGCCAAGGGAGCGGGGGGGAACAAGAGACCCAGTACTTC. Its translation: CASSQGSGGEQETQYF.

The table lists this clone with a few counts. The gene calls are TRBV11-3 and TRBJ1-4; TRBD1 aligns across 10 bases. The CDR3 has 15 residues. Looked up from germline, CDR1 is SGHNT and CDR2 is YENEEA. V trimming: 4 bases; J trimming: 8 bases; junction bases outside the gene matches: 7. This CDR3 reads CASSSLGQGEEKLFF. The CDR3 coding sequence is TGTGCCAGCAGCTCCCTTGGACAGGGGGAGGAAAAACTGTTTTTT.

The sample holds a few counts of this clone. The rearrangement links TRBV2 to TRBJ1-2, with D uncertain. Germline V lookup: CDR1 SNHLY, CDR2 FYNNEI. Trimming pared 7 bases from V and 1 base from J, leaving 7 bases between. CDR3 length: 12 residues. The CDR3 DNA is TGTGCCAGCAACGAGGATAACTATGGCTACACCTTC. Translation gives CASNEDNYGYTF.

V gene TRBV7-2 combines with J gene TRBJ1-2; no definite D call. CDR3 length equals 14 residues. The germline V and J ends were trimmed by 5 bases and 8 bases, with 18 bases remaining between them. Germline V lookup: CDR1 SGHTA, CDR2 FQGNSA. CDR3 region: CASSEARSPSGYTF. In DNA, the CDR3 is TGTGCCAGCAGCGAAGCACGTTCCCCGAGCGGCTACACCTTC.

This chain uses TRBV18 with TRBJ2-1; D perhaps matches TRBD2 (6 bases). The CDR3 totals 13 residues. The V gene lost 4 bases and the J gene lost 4 bases, with 8 bases spanning the gap. Germline loops: CDR1 KGHSH, CDR2 LQKENI. The CDR3 spells CASSLGLYNEQFF. The CDR3 DNA is TGTGCCAGCTCACTGGGACTTTACAATGAGCAGTTCTTC.